The T cell receptor (beta chain) described here comes from a study of T cells of healthy individuals. CDR3 length: 13 amino acids. V lost 2 bases and J lost 5, with 7 bases in between. CDR1 and CDR2 from the germline V gene are SGHAT and FQDESV (reference sequence). MiXCR was run by TCRdb on the 5' RACE reads, yielding one entry per CDR3 protein. This table holds fewer than 75,000 distinct CDR3 sequences, around 15% found once. Comments on this clonotype: Possible read error: a much larger clone is one base away.

V usage is TRBV11-1 and J usage is TRBJ2-1; no definite D call. The sequence was obtained from a human donor in good health. The chain's CDR3 is CASSLHSDNEQFF. The CDR3 DNA reads as TGTGCCAGCAGCTTACACTCTGACAATGAGCAGTTCTTC.